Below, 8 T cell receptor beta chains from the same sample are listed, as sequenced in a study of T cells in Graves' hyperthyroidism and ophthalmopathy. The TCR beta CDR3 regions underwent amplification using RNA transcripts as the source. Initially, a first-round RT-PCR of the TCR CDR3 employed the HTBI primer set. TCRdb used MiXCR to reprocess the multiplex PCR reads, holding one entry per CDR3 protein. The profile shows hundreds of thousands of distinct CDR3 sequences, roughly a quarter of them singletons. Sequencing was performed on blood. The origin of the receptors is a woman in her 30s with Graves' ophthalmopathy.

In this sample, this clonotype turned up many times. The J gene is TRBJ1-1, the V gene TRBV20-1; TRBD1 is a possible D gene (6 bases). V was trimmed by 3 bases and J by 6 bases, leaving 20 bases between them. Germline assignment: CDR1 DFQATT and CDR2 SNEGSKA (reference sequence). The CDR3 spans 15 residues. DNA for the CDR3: TGCAGTGCTAGCAGTGACCCGGCCGGGGGCTCTGAAGCTTTCTTT. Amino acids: CSASSDPAGGSEAFF.

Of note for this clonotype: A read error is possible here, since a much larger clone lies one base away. The CDR3 spells CASSDQGWETQYF. For the CDR3, the DNA is TGTGCCAGCAGCGACCAGGGTTGGGAGACCCAGTACTTC. J is TRBJ2-5 and V is TRBV28; the D gene is possibly TRBD1 (5 bases). V lost 6 bases and J lost 5, with 13 bases in between. The CDR3 runs to 13 residues. CDR1 is MDHEN and CDR2 is SYDVKM in the germline V gene. Supplemented by reference TRBV28 and TRBJ2-5, the full variable domain reads DVKVTQSSRYLVKRTGEKVFLECVQDMDHENMFWYRQDPGLGLRLIYFSYDVKMKEKGDIPEGYSVSREKKERFSLILESASTNQTSMYLCASSDQGWETQYFGPGTRLLVL.

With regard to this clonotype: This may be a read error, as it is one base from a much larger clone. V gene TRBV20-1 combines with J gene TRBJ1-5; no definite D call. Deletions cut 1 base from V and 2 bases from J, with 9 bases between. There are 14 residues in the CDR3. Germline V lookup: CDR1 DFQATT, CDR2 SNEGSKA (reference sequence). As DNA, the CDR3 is TGCAGTGCTAGAGCCCCAGTCGGCAATCAGCCCCAGCATTTT. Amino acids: CSARAPVGNQPQHF.

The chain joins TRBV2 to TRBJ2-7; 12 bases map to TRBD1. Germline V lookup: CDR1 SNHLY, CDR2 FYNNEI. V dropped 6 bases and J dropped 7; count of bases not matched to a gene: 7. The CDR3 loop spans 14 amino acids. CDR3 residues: CASRPGQGAGEQYF. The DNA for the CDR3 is TGTGCCAGCAGACCGGGACAGGGGGCTGGGGAGCAGTACTTC.

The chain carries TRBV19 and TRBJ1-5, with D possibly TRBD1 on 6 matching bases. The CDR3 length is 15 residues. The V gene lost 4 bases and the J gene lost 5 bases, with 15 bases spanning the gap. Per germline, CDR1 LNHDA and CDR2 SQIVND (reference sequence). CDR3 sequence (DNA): TGTGCCAGTAGTACCATGACGAGGGGGGATCAGCCCCAGCATTTT. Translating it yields CASSTMTRGDQPQHF.

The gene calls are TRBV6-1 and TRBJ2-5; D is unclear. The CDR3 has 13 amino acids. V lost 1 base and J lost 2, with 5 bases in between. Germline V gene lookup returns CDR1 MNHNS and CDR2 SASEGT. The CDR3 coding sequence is TGTGCCAGCAGTGAAGACATGCAAGAGACCCAGTACTTC. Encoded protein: CASSEDMQETQYF.

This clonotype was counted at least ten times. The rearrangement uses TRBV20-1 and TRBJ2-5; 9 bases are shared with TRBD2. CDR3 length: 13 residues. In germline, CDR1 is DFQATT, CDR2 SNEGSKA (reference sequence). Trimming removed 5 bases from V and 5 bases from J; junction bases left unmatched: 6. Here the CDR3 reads CSASGLAWETQYF. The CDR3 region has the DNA TGCAGTGCTTCGGGACTAGCATGGGAGACCCAGTACTTC.

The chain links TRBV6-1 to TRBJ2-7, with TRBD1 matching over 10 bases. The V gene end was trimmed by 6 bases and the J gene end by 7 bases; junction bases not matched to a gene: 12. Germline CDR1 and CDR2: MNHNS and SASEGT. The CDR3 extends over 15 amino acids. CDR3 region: CASSPTRDRGYEQYF. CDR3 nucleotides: TGTGCCAGCAGCCCGACCCGGGACAGGGGCTATGAGCAGTACTTC.